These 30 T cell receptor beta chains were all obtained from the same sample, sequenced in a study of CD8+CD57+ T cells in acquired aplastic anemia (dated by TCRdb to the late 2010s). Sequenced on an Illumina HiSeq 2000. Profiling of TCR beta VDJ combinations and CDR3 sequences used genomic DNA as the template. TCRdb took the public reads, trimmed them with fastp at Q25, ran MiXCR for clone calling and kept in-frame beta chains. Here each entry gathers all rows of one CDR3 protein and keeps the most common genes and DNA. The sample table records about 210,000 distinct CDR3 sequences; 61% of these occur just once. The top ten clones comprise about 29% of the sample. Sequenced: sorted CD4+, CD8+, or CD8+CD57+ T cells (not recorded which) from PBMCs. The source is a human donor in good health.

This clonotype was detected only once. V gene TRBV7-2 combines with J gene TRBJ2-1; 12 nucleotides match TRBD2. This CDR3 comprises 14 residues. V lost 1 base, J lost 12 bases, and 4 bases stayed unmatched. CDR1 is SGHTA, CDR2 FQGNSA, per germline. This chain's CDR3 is CASSLELAGGRQFF. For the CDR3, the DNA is TGTGCCAGCAGCTTAGAACTAGCGGGAGGCAGGCAGTTCTTC.

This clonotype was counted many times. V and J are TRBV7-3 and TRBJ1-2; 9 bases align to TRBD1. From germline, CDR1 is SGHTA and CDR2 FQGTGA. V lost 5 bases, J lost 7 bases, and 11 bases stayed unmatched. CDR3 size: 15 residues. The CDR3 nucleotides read TGTGCCAGCAGCGAAACAGGGGGCGTTAGGAGTGGCTACACCTTC. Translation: CASSETGGVRSGYTF.

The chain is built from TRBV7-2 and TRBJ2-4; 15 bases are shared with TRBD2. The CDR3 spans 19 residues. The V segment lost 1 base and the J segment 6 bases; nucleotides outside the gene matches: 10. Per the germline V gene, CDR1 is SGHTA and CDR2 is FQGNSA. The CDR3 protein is CASSLGAPGLAGGLNIQYF. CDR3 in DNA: TGTGCCAGCAGCTTAGGGGCGCCGGGACTAGCGGGGGGATTAAACATTCAGTACTTC.

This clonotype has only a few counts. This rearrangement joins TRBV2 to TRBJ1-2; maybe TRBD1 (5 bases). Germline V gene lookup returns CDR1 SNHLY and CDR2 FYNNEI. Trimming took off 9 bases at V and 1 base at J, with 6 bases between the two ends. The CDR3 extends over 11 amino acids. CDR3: CASGGNYGYTF. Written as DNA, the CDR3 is TGTGCCAGTGGGGGTAACTATGGCTACACCTTC.

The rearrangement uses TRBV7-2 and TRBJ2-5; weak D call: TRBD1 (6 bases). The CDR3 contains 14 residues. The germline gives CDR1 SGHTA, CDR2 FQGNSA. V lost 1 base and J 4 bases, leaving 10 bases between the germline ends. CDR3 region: CASSLVPRGETQYF. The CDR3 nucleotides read TGTGCCAGCAGCTTAGTCCCCAGGGGAGAGACCCAGTACTTC.

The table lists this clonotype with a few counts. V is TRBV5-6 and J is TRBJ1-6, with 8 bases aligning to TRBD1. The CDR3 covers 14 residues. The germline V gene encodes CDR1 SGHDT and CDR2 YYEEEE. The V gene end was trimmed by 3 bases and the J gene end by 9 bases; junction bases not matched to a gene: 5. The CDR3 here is CASSYGQGGSPLHF. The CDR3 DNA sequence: TGTGCCAGCAGCTACGGACAGGGAGGTTCACCCCTCCACTTT.

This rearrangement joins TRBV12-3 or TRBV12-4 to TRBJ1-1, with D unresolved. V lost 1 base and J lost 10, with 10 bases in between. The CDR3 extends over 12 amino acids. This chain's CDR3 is CASSLGRLGAFF. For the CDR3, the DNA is TGTGCCAGCAGTTTAGGCAGACTCGGAGCTTTCTTT.

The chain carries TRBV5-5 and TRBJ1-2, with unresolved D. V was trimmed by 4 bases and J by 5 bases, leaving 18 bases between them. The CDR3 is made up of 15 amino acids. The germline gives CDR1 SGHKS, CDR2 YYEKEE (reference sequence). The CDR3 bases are TGTGCCAGCAGCGTAGAGGACGGAGACTTATATGGCTACACCTTC. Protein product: CASSVEDGDLYGYTF.

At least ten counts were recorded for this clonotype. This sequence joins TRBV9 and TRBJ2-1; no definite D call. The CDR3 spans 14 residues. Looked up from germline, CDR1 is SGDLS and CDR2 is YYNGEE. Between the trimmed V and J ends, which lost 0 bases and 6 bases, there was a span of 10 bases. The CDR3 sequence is CASSVGSTTNEQFF. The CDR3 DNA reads TGTGCCAGCAGCGTAGGTTCCACAACCAATGAGCAGTTCTTC.

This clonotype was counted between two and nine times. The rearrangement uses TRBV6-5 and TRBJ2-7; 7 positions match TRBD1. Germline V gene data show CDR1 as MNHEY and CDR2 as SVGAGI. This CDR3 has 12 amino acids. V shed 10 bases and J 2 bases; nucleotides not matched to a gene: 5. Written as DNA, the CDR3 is TGTGCCACCGCGGACAGGACCTACGAGCAGTACTTC. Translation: CATADRTYEQYF.

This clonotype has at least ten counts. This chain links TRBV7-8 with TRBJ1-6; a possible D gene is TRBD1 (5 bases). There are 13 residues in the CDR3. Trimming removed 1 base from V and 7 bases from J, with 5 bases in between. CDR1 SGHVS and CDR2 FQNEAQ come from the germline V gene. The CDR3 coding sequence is TGTGCCAGCAGCTTAGGGGGCAATTCACCCCTCCACTTT. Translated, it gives CASSLGGNSPLHF. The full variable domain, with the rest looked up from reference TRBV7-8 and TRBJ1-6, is GAGVSQSPRYKVAKRGQDVALRCDPISGHVSLFWYQQALGQGPEFLTYFQNEAQLDKSGLPSDRFFAERPEGSVSTLKIQRTQQEDSAVYLCASSLGGNSPLHFGNGTRLTVT.

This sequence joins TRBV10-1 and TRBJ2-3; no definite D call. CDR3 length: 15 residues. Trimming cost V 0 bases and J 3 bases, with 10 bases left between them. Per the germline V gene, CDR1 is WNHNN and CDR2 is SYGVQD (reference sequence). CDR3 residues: CASSESRSGTDTQYF. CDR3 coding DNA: TGCGCCAGCAGTGAGTCTAGATCTGGGACAGATACGCAGTATTTT.

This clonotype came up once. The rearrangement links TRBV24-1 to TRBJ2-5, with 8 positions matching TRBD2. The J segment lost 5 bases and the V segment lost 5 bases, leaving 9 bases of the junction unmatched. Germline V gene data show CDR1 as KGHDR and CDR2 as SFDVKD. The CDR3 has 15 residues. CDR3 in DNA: TGTGCCACCAGTGGTCAAGCGGGAGATCGGGAGACCCAGTACTTC. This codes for CATSGQAGDRETQYF.

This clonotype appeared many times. The CDR3 DNA follows: TGTGCCAGCAGTTTATTCGGGGGCGGAGAGACCCAGTACTTC. This encodes CASSLFGGGETQYF. The rearrangement links TRBV27 to TRBJ2-5; D may match TRBD1 or TRBD2 (6 bases each). Germline V gene sequence: CDR1 MNHEY, CDR2 SMNVEV (reference sequence). This CDR3 comprises 14 residues. V was shortened by 1 base and J by 4 bases, with 10 bases between the two germline ends.

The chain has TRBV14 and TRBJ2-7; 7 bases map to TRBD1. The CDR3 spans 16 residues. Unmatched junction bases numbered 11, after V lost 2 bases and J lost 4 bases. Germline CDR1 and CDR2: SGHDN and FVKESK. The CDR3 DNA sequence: TGTGCCAGCAGCCAACGTCAGGGGGAATTTCCTTACGAGCAGTACTTC. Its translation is CASSQRQGEFPYEQYF.

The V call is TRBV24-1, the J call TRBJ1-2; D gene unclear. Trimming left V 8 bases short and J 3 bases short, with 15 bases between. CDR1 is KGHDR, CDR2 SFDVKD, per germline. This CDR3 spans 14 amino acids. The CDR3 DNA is TGTGCCACCACGCGGAGGAGCGTATACTATGGCTACACCTTC. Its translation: CATTRRSVYYGYTF.

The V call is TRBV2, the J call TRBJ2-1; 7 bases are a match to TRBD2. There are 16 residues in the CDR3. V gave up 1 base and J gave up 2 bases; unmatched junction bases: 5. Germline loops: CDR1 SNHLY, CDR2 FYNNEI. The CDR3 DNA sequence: TGTGCCAGCAGTGAAGAGGGACTAACGGCCTACAATGAGCAGTTCTTC. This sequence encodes CASSEEGLTAYNEQFF.

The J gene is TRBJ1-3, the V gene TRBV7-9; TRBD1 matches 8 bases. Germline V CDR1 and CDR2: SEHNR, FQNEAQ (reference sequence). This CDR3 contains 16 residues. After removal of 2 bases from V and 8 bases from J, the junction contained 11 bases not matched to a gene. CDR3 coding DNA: TGTGCCAGCAGCTTATTACTGGGACAGGACAGAGACACCATATATTTT. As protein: CASSLLLGQDRDTIYF. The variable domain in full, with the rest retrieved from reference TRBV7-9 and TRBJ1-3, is DTGVSQNPRHKITKRGQNVTFRCDPISEHNRLYWYRQTLGQGPEFLTYFQNEAQLEKSRLLSDRFSAERPKGSFSTLEIQRTEQGDSAMYLCASSLLLGQDRDTIYFGEGSWLTVV.

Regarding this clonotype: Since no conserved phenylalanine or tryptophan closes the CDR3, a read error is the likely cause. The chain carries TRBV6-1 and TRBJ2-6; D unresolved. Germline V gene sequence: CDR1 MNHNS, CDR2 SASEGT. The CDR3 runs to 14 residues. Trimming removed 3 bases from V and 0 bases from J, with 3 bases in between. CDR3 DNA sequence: TGTGCCAGCAGTGACGGCTCTGGGGCCAACGTCCTGACTCTC. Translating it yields CASSDGSGANVLTL.

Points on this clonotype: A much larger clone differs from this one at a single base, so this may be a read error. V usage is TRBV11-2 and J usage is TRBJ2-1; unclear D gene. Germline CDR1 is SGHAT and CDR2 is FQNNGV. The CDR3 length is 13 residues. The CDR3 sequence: CVSSFPGGYEQFF. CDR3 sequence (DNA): TGTGTCAGCAGCTTCCCCGGCGGCTATGAGCAGTTCTTC.

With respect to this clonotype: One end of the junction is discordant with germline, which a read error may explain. As DNA, the CDR3 is TGTGCCAGCAGCTTAAACTTGGGGGACAACACCTGGGAGCTTTTTTTT. Translating gives CASSLNLGDNTWELFF. The chain employs TRBV7-8 and TRBJ2-2; possible D gene TRBD1, 6 bases. The V gene's germline CDR1 is SGHVS and CDR2 FQNEAQ. CDR3 size: 16 residues.

CDR3 coding DNA: TGTGCCAGCAGTACGATGGCAAGCACGGTAAACACCGGGGAGCTGTTTTTT. Its translation is CASSTMASTVNTGELFF. V gene TRBV6-1 combines with J gene TRBJ2-2; the D is unclear. The germline CDR1 and CDR2 sequences are MNHNS and SASEGT. Trimming removed 5 bases at V and 2 bases at J, with 18 bases between. The CDR3 consists of 17 residues.

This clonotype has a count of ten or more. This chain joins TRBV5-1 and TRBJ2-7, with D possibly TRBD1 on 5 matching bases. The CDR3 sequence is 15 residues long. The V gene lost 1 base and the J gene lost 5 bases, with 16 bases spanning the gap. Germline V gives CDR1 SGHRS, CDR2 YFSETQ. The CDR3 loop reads CASSLRGRWLDEQYF. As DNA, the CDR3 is TGCGCCAGCAGCTTGAGGGGCAGGTGGCTCGACGAGCAGTACTTC. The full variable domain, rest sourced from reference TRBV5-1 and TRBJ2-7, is KAGVTQTPRYLIKTRGQQVTLSCSPISGHRSVSWYQQTPGQGLQFLFEYFSETQRNKGNFPGRFSGRQFSNSRSEMNVSTLELGDSALYLCASSLRGRWLDEQYFGPGTRLTVT.

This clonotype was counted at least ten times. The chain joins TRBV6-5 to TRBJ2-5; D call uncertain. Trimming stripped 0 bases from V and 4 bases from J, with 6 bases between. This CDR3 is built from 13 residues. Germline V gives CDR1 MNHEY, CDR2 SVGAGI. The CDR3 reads CASSYSPRETQYF. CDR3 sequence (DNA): TGTGCCAGCAGTTACTCCCCCCGAGAGACCCAGTACTTC.

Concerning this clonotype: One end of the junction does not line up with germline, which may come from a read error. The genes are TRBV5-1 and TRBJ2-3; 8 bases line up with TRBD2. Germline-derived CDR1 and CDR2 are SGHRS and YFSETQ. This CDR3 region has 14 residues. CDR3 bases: TGCTCCAGCAGCCCGGGACTAGTCTCAGATACGCAGTATTTT. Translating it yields CSSSPGLVSDTQYF.

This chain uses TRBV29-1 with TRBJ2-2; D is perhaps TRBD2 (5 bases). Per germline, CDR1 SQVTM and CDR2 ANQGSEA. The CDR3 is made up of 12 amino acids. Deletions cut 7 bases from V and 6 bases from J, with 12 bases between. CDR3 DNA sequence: TGCAGCGCAACCTCGGGGTCCGGGGAGCTGTTTTTT. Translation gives CSATSGSGELFF.

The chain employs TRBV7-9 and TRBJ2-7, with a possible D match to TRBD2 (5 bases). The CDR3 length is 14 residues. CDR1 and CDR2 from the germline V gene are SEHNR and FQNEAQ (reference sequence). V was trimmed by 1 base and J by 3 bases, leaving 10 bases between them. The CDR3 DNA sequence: TGTGCCAGCAGCTTAGGCTTCGGGGACTACGAGCAGTACTTC. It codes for CASSLGFGDYEQYF. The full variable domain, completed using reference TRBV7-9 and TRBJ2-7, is DTGVSQNPRHKITKRGQNVTFRCDPISEHNRLYWYRQTLGQGPEFLTYFQNEAQLEKSRLLSDRFSAERPKGSFSTLEIQRTEQGDSAMYLCASSLGFGDYEQYFGPGTRLTVT.

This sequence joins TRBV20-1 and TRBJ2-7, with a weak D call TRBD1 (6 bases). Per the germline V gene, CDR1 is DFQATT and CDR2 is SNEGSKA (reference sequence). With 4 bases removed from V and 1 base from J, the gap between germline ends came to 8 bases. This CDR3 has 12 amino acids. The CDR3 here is CSAITGSYEQYF. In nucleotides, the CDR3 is TGCAGTGCTATTACAGGGTCCTACGAGCAGTACTTC.

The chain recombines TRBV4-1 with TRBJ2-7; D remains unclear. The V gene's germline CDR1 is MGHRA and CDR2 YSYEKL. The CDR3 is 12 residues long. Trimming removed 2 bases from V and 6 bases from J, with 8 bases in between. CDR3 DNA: TGCGCCAGCAGCCAATCCGGACGCGAGCAGTACTTC. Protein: CASSQSGREQYF.

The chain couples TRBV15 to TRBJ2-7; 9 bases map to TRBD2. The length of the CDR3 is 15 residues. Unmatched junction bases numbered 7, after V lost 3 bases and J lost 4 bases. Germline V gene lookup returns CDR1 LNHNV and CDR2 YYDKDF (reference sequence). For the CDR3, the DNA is TGTGCCACCAGCAGCCCCGGGGCGGGGGGGTACGAGCAGTACTTC. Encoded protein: CATSSPGAGGYEQYF.